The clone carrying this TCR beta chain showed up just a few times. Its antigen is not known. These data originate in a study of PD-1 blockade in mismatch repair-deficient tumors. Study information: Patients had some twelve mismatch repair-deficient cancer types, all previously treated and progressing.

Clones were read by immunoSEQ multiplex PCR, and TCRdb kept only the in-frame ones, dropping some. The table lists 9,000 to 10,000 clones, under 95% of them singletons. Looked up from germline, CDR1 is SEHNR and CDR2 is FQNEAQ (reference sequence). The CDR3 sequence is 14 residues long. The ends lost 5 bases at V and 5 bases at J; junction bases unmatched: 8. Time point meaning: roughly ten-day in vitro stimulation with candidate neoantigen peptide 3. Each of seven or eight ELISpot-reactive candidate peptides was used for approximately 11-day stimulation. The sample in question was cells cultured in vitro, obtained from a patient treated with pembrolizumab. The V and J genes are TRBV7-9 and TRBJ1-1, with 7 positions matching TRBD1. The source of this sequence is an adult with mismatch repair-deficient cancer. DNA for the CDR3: TGTGCCAGCAGCCATAGACAGGGAAGAACTGAAGCTTTCTTT. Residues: CASSHRQGRTEAFF.